A selection of T cell receptor beta chains follows, all from one sample in a study of T-cell reconstitution after alpha-beta-depleted transplantation in children. TCRdb re-analysed the PCR reads in MiXCR, keeping a single row per CDR3 protein. The data contain some 500,000 distinct CDR3 sequences, roughly 18% of them singletons. Sequencing used PBMCs from the stem cell graft donor, obtained from the stem cell graft. Receptor source: a human donor who donated a stem cell graft to a child with acute lymphoblastic leukemia. Both conserved end residues are part of each CDR3. D genes are given only for firm matches. Clone size is given for some rows only: seen once, a few or many times, or a class if the clone is expanded.

j_call d_call v_call clone_size cdr3_aa cdr3_nt
TRBJ2-7 NA TRBV12-3/TRBV12-4 NA CASTLGGGQIAYEQYF TGTGCCAGCACCCTAGGGGGGGGGCAGATAGCCTACGAGCAGTACTTC
TRBJ2-7 NA TRBV28 NA CASILVGDGEQYF TGTGCCAGCATTTTAGTCGGCGATGGCGAGCAGTACTTC
TRBJ2-2 TRBD1 TRBV7-9 NA CASTSPGTGGATGELFF TGTGCCAGCACCTCCCCCGGGACAGGAGGTGCCACCGGGGAGCTGTTTTTT
TRBJ2-7 TRBD1 TRBV15 NA CATSRTGGSSYEQYF TGTGCCACCAGCAGGACAGGGGGTTCCTCCTACGAGCAGTACTTC
TRBJ2-1 NA TRBV20-1 NA CSANLGSYNEQFF TGCAGTGCTAATTTGGGTTCCTACAATGAGCAGTTCTTC
TRBJ1-5 NA TRBV5-1 NA CASSFLPPGGGSNQPQHF TGCGCCAGCAGCTTCCTCCCGCCGGGGGGCGGAAGCAATCAGCCCCAGCATTTT
TRBJ2-1 NA TRBV2 NA CASSDTEGSSNEQFF TGTGCCAGCAGTGATACGGAGGGGAGTAGCAATGAGCAGTTCTTC
TRBJ2-2 TRBD2 TRBV20-1 few CSARDGGSDTGELFF TGCAGTGCTAGAGATGGCGGGAGCGACACCGGGGAGCTGTTTTTT
TRBJ2-1 NA TRBV20-1 few CSARPLQGGRDEQFF TGCAGTGCTAGACCCCTACAGGGAGGTAGGGATGAGCAGTTCTTC
TRBJ2-1 TRBD2 TRBV5-1 NA CASSFVLAVMDEQFF TGCGCCAGCAGCTTCGTCCTAGCGGTCATGGATGAGCAGTTCTTC
TRBJ2-1 TRBD1 TRBV24-1 few CATSETGSFNNEQFF TGTGCCACCAGCGAGACAGGGTCGTTTAACAATGAGCAGTTCTTC
TRBJ2-3 TRBD2 TRBV6-1 few CATSAPGLALDTQYF TGTGCCACCAGTGCGCCGGGACTAGCCTTAGATACGCAGTATTTT
TRBJ1-2 NA TRBV12-3/TRBV12-4 few CASRGDTVLANYGYTF TGTGCCAGCAGGGGAGACACAGTGTTAGCTAACTATGGCTACACCTTC
TRBJ1-1 NA TRBV19 many CASSIGNTEAFF TGTGCCAGCAGTATAGGGAACACTGAAGCTTTCTTT
TRBJ2-1 TRBD1 TRBV25-1 once CASSEQGDHNEQFF TGTGCCAGCAGTGAACAGGGGGACCACAATGAGCAGTTCTTC
TRBJ2-1 TRBD2 TRBV7-6 few CASSPGASGSYNEQFF TGTGCCAGCAGCCCTGGGGCCAGCGGGAGCTACAATGAGCAGTTCTTC
TRBJ2-7 NA TRBV7-2 NA CASSGRFGLVRSYEQYF TGTGCCAGCAGCGGACGATTTGGGCTAGTTCGCTCCTACGAGCAGTACTTC
TRBJ1-5 NA TRBV7-9 NA CASSLVPVRDSNQPQHF TGTGCCAGCAGCTTAGTCCCGGTTAGGGATAGCAATCAGCCCCAGCATTTT
TRBJ2-4 TRBD2 TRBV4-2 few CASSQETSGRASNIQYF TGTGCCAGCAGCCAAGAGACTAGCGGGAGGGCCTCAAACATTCAGTACTTC
TRBJ2-7 NA TRBV25-1 NA CASSWGASPYEQYF TGTGCCAGCAGTTGGGGGGCAAGTCCCTACGAGCAGTACTTC
TRBJ1-1 TRBD1 TRBV29-1 NA CSADRDGTEAFF TGCAGCGCTGACAGGGATGGCACTGAAGCTTTCTTT
TRBJ2-3 NA TRBV10-2 NA CASRGISDTQYF TGCGCCAGCAGGGGGATTTCAGATACGCAGTATTTT
TRBJ2-3 NA TRBV7-9 few CASSSNRAPFTDTQYF TGTGCCAGCAGCTCTAACCGGGCTCCCTTCACAGATACGCAGTATTTT
TRBJ2-3 TRBD2 TRBV4-2 NA CASSDPSTALREASTDTQYF TGTGCCAGCAGCGATCCTTCCACCGCCTTGCGGGAGGCTAGCACAGATACGCAGTATTTT
TRBJ1-2 NA TRBV20-1 NA CSARDHDSFGYYGYTF TGCAGTGCTAGAGACCACGACAGCTTCGGATATTATGGCTACACCTTC
TRBJ1-3 NA TRBV29-1 NA CSGLRDTGNTIYF TGCAGCGGTTTGCGGGACACTGGAAACACCATATATTTT
TRBJ1-5 NA TRBV20-1 NA CSASARRGPFSNQPQHF TGCAGTGCTAGTGCCCGTAGGGGACCGTTTAGCAATCAGCCCCAGCATTTT
TRBJ2-7 NA TRBV12-3/TRBV12-4 many CASSHSYEQYF TGTGCCAGCAGCCACTCCTACGAGCAGTACTTC
TRBJ2-5 NA TRBV7-6 few CASSKQQETQYF TGTGCCAGCAGCAAACAGCAAGAGACCCAGTACTTC
TRBJ2-3 NA TRBV25-1 NA CASSESRVDTQYF TGTGCCAGCAGTGAATCTCGGGTGGATACGCAGTATTTT
TRBJ2-7 TRBD2 TRBV20-1 many CSATTSGRAYEQYF TGCAGTGCTACTACTAGCGGGAGGGCCTACGAGCAGTACTTC
TRBJ2-2 TRBD2 TRBV3-1 NA CASSQDSGRAHTGELFF TGTGCCAGCAGCCAAGACAGCGGGAGGGCCCACACCGGGGAGCTGTTTTTT
TRBJ2-2 NA TRBV5-1 few CASSLAKVGAWASAGELFF TGCGCCAGCAGCTTGGCCAAAGTCGGGGCTTGGGCTTCCGCCGGGGAGCTGTTTTTT
TRBJ1-1 NA TRBV5-1 NA CASSPGWGLGDTEAFF TGCGCCAGCAGCCCGGGCTGGGGATTGGGGGACACTGAAGCTTTCTTT
TRBJ2-3 TRBD2 TRBV11-1 NA CASSLFWTSGSPETTDTQYF TGTGCCAGCAGCCTCTTTTGGACTAGCGGGAGTCCCGAGACCACAGATACGCAGTATTTT
TRBJ1-5 NA TRBV24-1 few CATSVQGRQPQHF TGTGCCACCAGTGTCCAGGGACGTCAGCCCCAGCATTTT
TRBJ2-5 TRBD1 TRBV10-2 few CASRPGQGKETQYF TGCGCCAGCCGACCGGGACAGGGAAAAGAGACCCAGTACTTC
TRBJ1-1 NA TRBV7-8 few CASSLVPGRERVGLNTEAFF TGTGCCAGCAGCTTAGTACCAGGGAGGGAGAGGGTTGGACTGAACACTGAAGCTTTCTTT
TRBJ2-1 TRBD2 TRBV2 NA CASLSGRSYNEQFF TGTGCCAGTCTTAGCGGGAGGTCCTACAATGAGCAGTTCTTC
TRBJ1-6 TRBD1 TRBV27 NA CASTERGPGSSPLHF TGTGCCAGCACGGAAAGGGGGCCCGGTAGTTCACCCCTCCACTTT
TRBJ1-4 NA TRBV24-1 NA CATSDTTGPVEKLFF TGTGCCACCAGTGATACGACGGGACCAGTTGAAAAACTGTTTTTT
TRBJ2-5 NA TRBV4-1 few CASSQVHSETQYF TGCGCCAGCAGCCAAGTACATTCAGAGACCCAGTACTTC
TRBJ1-4 TRBD1 TRBV7-9 few CASSPQGREEKLFF TGTGCCAGCAGCCCACAGGGGCGTGAGGAAAAACTGTTTTTT
TRBJ2-7 NA TRBV6-9 NA CASRNPEGGGEQYF TGTGCCAGCCGGAATCCCGAAGGAGGTGGCGAGCAGTACTTC
TRBJ1-4 NA TRBV4-2 NA CASSQGDRRLLEKLFF TGTGCCAGCAGCCAGGGGGACCGTCGGCTGCTTGAAAAACTGTTTTTT
TRBJ2-7 NA TRBV19 few CASSIEDGYEQYF TGTGCCAGTAGTATAGAGGACGGCTACGAGCAGTACTTC
TRBJ2-1 TRBD1 TRBV6-1 NA CASSETRDSLYNEQFF TGTGCCAGCAGTGAGACGAGGGACAGTCTCTACAATGAGCAGTTCTTC
TRBJ2-1 TRBD1 TRBV20-1 NA CSARDDRGSYNEQFF TGCAGTGCTAGAGACGACAGGGGCTCCTACAATGAGCAGTTCTTC
TRBJ1-1 NA TRBV15 NA CATSRDSVTNTEAFF TGTGCCACCAGCAGAGATTCAGTAACGAACACTGAAGCTTTCTTT
TRBJ2-2 TRBD2 TRBV5-1 NA CASRRGTNTGELFF TGCGCCAGCCGGCGGGGGACGAACACCGGGGAGCTGTTTTTT
TRBJ1-2 NA TRBV5-1 NA CASSTTGFDGYTF TGCGCCAGCAGTACTACAGGGTTTGACGGCTACACCTTC
TRBJ2-5 TRBD1 TRBV27 NA CASAEDLQGWETQYF TGTGCCAGCGCTGAGGACCTACAGGGGTGGGAGACCCAGTACTTC
TRBJ2-1 NA TRBV6-1 few CASNVRGYNEQFF TGTGCCAGCAACGTGCGAGGTTACAATGAGCAGTTCTTC